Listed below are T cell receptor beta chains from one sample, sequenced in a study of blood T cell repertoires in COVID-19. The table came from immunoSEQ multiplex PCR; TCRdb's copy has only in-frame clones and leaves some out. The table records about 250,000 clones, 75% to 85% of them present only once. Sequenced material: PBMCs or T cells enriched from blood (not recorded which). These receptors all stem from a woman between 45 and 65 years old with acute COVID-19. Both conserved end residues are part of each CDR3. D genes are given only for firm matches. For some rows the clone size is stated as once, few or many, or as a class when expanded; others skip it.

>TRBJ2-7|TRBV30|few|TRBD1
TGTGCCTGGAGTGTAAAGGGACAGAGTTTTTTGGGGTACGAGCAGTACTTC
CAWSVKGQSFLGYEQYF
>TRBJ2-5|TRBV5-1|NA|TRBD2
TGCGCCAGCAGCGGGACTAGTCAAGAGACCCAGTACTTC
CASSGTSQETQYF
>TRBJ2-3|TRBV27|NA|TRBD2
TGTGCCAGCAGTCGCGCGGGGGGGCCGAGCACAGATACGCAGTATTTT
CASSRAGGPSTDTQYF
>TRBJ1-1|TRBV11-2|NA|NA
TGTGCCAGCAGCTTTTCTAGGGGAGGAACTGAAGCTTTCTTT
CASSFSRGGTEAFF
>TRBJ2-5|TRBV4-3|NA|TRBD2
TGCGCCAGCAGCCAAGATCTAGGTAGCGGGGGATCGGGGTACCAAGAGACCCAGTACTTC
CASSQDLGSGGSGYQETQYF
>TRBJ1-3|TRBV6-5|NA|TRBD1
TGTGCCAGCAGTTGGGACAGCTCTGGAAACACCATATATTTT
CASSWDSSGNTIYF
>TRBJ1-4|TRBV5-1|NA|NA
TGCGCCAGCAGCAGGGCAGGGCCCGATGAAAAACTGTTTTTT
CASSRAGPDEKLFF
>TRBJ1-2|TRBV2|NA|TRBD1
TGTGCCAGCAGTGGCGTGACAGGGTCCTATGGCTACACCTTC
CASSGVTGSYGYTF
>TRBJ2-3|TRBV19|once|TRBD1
TGTGCCAGTACGATGACAGGGGGCGCGAATACGCAGTATTTT
CASTMTGGANTQYF
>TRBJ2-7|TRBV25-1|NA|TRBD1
TGTGCCAGCAGTACTAGAATGAGGGACAGCTACTCCTACGAGCAGTACTTC
CASSTRMRDSYSYEQYF
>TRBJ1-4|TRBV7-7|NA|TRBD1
TGTGCTAGCAGCCCCGGGGACAGAAGGGATGAAAAACTGTTTTTT
CASSPGDRRDEKLFF
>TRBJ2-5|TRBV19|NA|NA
TGTGCCAGTAGTAACGGGGTAAACGCGGGCGAGACCCAGTACTTC
CASSNGVNAGETQYF